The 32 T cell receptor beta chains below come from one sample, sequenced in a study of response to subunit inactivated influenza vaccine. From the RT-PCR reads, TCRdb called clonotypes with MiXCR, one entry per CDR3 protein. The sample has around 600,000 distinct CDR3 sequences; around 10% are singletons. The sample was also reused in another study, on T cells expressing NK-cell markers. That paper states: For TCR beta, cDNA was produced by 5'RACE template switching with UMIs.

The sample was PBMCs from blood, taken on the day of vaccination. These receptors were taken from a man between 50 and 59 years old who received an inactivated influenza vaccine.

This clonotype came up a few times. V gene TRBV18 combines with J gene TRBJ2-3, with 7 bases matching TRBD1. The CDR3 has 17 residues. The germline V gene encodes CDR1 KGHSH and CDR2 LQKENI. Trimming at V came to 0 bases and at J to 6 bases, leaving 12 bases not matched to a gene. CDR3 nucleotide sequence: TGTGCCAGCTCACCACCTATCATCCAGGGGGAGTGGGATACGCAGTATTTT. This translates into CASSPPIIQGEWDTQYF.

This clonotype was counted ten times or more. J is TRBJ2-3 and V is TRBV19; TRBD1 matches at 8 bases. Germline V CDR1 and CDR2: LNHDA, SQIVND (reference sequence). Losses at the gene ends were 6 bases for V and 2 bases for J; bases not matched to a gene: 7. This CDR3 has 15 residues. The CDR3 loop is CASSADRGHTDTQYF. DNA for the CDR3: TGTGCCAGTAGCGCCGACAGGGGCCACACAGATACGCAGTATTTT. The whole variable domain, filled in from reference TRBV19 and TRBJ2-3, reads DGGITQSPKYLFRKEGQNVTLSCEQNLNHDAMYWYRQDPGQGLRLIYYSQIVNDFQKGDIAEGYSVSREKKESFPLTVTSAQKNPTAFYLCASSADRGHTDTQYFGPGTRLTVL.

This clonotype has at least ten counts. The CDR3 here is CASSRPGTVRDTEAFF. The CDR3 nucleotides read TGTGCCAGCAGTCGTCCCGGGACAGTAAGGGACACTGAAGCTTTCTTT. The chain is built from TRBV6-1 and TRBJ1-1; 7 bases map to TRBD1. CDR3 length: 16 amino acids. V trimming: 5 bases; J trimming: 3 bases; junction bases outside the gene matches: 12. Germline V CDR1 and CDR2: MNHNS, SASEGT.

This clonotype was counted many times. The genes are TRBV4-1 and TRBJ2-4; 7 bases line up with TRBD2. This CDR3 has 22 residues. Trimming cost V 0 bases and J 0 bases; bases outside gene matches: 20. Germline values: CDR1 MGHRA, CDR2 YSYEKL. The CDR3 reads CASSQDSGLGGRAPLAKNIQYF. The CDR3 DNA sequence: TGCGCCAGCAGCCAAGATTCAGGCCTCGGGGGGAGGGCCCCTTTAGCCAAAAACATTCAGTACTTC.

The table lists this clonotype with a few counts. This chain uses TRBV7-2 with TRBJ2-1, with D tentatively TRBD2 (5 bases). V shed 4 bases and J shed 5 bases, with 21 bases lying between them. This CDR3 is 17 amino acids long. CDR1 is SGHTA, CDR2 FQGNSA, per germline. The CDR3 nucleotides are TGTGCCAGCAGCTCCATTATAGGCGGGTTCCTCCACAATGAGCAGTTCTTC. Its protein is CASSSIIGGFLHNEQFF.

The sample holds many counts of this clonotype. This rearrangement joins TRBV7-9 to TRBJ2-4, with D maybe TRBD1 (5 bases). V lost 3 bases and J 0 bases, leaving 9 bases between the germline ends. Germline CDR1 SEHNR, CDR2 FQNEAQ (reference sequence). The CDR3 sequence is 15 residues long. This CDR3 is CASSLQTEAKNIQYF. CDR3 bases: TGTGCCAGCAGCTTGCAGACAGAAGCCAAAAACATTCAGTACTTC.

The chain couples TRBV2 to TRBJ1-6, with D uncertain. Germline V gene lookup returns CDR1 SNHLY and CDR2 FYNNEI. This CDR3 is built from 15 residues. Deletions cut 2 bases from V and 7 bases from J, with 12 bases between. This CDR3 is CASSESTLGNSPLHF. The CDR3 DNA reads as TGTGCCAGCAGTGAAAGTACCTTAGGAAATTCACCCCTCCACTTT. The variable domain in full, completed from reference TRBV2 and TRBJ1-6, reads EPEVTQTPSHQVTQMGQEVILRCVPISNHLYFYWYRQILGQKVEFLVSFYNNEISEKSEIFDDQFSVERPDGSNFTLKIRSTKLEDSAMYFCASSESTLGNSPLHFGNGTRLTVT.

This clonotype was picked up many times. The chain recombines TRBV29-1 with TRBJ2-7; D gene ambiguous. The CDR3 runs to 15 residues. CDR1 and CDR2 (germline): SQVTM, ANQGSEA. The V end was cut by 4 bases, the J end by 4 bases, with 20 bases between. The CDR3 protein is CSVVLATKPVYEQYF. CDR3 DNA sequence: TGCAGCGTTGTACTGGCTACTAAGCCGGTATACGAGCAGTACTTC.

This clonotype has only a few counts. CDR3 residues: CASSPRTTDTQYF. CDR3 coding DNA: TGTGCCAGCTCACCTAGGACGACAGATACGCAGTATTTT. V is TRBV18 and J is TRBJ2-3; D not certain. The CDR3 has 13 residues. Between the trimmed V and J ends, which lost 3 bases and 3 bases, there was a span of 7 bases. Germline loops: CDR1 KGHSH, CDR2 LQKENI.

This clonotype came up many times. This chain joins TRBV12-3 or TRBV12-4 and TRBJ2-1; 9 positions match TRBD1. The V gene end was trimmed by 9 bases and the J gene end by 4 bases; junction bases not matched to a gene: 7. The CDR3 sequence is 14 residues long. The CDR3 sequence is CASSTGQGYNEQFF. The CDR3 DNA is TGTGCCAGTAGTACCGGACAGGGGTACAATGAGCAGTTCTTC.

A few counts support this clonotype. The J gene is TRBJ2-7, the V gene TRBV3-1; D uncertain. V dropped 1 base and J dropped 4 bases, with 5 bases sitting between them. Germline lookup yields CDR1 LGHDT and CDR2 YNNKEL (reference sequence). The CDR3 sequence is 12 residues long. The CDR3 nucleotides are TGTGCCAGCAGCCAAGTCAGGTACGAGCAGTACTTC. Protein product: CASSQVRYEQYF.

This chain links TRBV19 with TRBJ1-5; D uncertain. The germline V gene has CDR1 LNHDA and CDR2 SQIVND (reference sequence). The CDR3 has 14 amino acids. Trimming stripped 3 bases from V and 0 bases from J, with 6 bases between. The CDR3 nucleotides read TGTGCCAGTAGTATTTGGGGTAGCAATCAGCCCCAGCATTTT. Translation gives CASSIWGSNQPQHF.

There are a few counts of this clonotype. For the CDR3, the DNA is TGCAGTGCGTCGGGGGGTAACAATGAGCAGTTCTTC. Its translation is CSASGGNNEQFF. The chain combines TRBV20-1 with TRBJ2-1, with TRBD2 matching 7 bases. This CDR3 spans 12 amino acids. V trimming: 6 bases; J trimming: 5 bases; junction bases outside the gene matches: 4. The germline V gene has CDR1 DFQATT and CDR2 SNEGSKA (reference sequence).

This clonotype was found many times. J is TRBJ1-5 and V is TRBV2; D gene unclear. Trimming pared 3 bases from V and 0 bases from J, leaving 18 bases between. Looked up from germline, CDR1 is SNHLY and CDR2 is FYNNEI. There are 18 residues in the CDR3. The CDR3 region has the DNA TGTGCCAGCAGTGATTTCTTCGTTGGGCCATTTAGCAATCAGCCCCAGCATTTT. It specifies CASSDFFVGPFSNQPQHF. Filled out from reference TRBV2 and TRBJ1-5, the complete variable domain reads EPEVTQTPSHQVTQMGQEVILRCVPISNHLYFYWYRQILGQKVEFLVSFYNNEISEKSEIFDDQFSVERPDGSNFTLKIRSTKLEDSAMYFCASSDFFVGPFSNQPQHFGDGTRLSIL.

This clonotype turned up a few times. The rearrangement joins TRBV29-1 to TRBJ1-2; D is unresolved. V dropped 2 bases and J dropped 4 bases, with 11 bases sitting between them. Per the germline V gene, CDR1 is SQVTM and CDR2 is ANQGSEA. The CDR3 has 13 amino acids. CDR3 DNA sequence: TGCAGCGTTGAACCCCTAAGAGGCTATGGCTACACCTTC. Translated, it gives CSVEPLRGYGYTF. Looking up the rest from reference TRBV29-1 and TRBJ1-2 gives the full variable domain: SAVISQKPSRDICQRGTSLTIQCQVDSQVTMMFWYRQQPGQSLTLIATANQGSEATYESGFVIDKFPISRPNLTFSTLTVSNMSPEDSSIYLCSVEPLRGYGYTFGSGTRLTVV.

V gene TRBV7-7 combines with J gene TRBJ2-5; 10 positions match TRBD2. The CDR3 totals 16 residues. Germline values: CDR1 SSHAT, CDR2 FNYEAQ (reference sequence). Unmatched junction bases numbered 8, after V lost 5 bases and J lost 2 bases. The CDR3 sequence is CASSQPSGSAQETQYF. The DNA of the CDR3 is TGTGCCAGCAGCCAACCTAGCGGGAGCGCGCAAGAGACCCAGTACTTC.

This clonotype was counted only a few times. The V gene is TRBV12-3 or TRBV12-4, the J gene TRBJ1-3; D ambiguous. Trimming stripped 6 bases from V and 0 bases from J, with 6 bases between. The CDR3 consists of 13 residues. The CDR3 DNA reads TGTGCCAGCAGGGTCAGCTCTGGAAACACCATATATTTT. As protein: CASRVSSGNTIYF.

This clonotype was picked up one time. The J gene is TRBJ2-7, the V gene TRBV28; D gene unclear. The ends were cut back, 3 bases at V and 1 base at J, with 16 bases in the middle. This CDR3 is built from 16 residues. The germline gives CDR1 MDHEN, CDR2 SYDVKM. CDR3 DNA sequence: TGTGCCAGCAGTTTTGACACCTCCCAAGGGTCCTACGAGCAGTACTTC. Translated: CASSFDTSQGSYEQYF.

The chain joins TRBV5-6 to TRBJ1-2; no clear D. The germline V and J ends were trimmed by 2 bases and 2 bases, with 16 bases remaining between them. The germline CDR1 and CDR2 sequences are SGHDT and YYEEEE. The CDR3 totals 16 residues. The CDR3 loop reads CASSFLLSTLNYGYTF. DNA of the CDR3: TGTGCCAGCAGCTTCCTCCTATCGACGTTGAACTATGGCTACACCTTC.

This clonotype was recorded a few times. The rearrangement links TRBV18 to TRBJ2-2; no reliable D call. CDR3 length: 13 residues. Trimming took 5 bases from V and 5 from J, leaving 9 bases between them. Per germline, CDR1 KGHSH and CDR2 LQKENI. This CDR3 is CASSADLTGELFF. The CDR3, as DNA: TGTGCCAGCTCAGCGGACCTTACCGGGGAGCTGTTTTTT.

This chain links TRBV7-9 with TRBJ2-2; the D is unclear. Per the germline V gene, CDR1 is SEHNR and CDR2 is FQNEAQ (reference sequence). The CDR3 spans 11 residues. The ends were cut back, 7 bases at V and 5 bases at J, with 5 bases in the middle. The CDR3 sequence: CASIQTGELFF. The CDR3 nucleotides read TGTGCCAGCATCCAGACCGGGGAGCTGTTTTTT.

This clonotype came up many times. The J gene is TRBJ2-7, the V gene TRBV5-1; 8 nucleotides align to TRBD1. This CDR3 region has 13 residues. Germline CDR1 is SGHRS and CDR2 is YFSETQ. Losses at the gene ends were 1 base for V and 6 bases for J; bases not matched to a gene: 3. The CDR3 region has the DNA TGCGCCAGCAGCTTGCTGACAGGGGTCGAGCAGTACTTC. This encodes CASSLLTGVEQYF.

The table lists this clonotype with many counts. The CDR3 reads CATSRYGQRNTGELFF. The DNA of the CDR3 is TGTGCCACCAGCAGGTACGGACAGAGGAACACCGGGGAGCTGTTTTTT. This chain connects TRBV15 to TRBJ2-2, with a weak D call TRBD1 (6 bases). The CDR3 runs 16 residues. CDR1 and CDR2 from the germline V gene are LNHNV and YYDKDF (reference sequence). Trimming stripped 3 bases from V and 1 base from J, with 12 bases between.

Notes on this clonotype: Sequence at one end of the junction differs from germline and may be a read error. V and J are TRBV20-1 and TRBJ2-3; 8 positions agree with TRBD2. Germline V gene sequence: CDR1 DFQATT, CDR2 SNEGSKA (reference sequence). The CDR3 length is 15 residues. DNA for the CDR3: TGCAGTGGTAGAGACGCACTAGCGGGCACAGATACGCAGTATTTT. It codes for CSGRDALAGTDTQYF.

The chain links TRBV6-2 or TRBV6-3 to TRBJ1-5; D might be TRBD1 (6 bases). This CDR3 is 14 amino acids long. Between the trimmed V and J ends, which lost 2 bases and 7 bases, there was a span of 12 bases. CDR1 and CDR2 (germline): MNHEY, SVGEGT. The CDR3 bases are TGTGCCAGCAGTTACCAGGGACATTTACAGCCCCAGCATTTT. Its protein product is CASSYQGHLQPQHF.

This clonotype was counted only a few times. DNA of the CDR3: TGTGCCAGCAGCCCCCCCCTAGCGGACCAAGAGACCCAGTACTTC. It encodes CASSPPLADQETQYF. The chain links TRBV12-3 or TRBV12-4 to TRBJ2-5; TRBD2 aligns across 7 bases. CDR3 length: 15 amino acids. Trimming cost V 6 bases and J 0 bases; bases outside gene matches: 7.

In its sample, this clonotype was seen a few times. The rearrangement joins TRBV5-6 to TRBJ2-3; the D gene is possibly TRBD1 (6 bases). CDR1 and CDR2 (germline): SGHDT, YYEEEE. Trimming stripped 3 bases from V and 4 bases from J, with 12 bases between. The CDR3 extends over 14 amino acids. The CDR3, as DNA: TGTGCCAGCAGCTCCGGGACATCCGCAGATACGCAGTATTTT. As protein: CASSSGTSADTQYF.

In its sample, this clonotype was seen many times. The CDR3 loop reads CASSLAGDSEQFF. CDR3 sequence (DNA): TGCGCCAGCAGCTTGGCGGGAGACAGTGAGCAGTTCTTC. V and J are TRBV5-1 and TRBJ2-1; possibly TRBD2 for D (6 bases). Germline CDR1 reads SGHRS; CDR2 reads YFSETQ. Trimming cost V 0 bases and J 9 bases, with 10 bases left between them. The CDR3 is 13 amino acids.

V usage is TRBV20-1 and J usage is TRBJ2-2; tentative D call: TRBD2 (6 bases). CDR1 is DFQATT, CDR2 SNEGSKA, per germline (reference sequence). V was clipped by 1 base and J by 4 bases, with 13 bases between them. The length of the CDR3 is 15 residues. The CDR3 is CSARGGGITTGELFF. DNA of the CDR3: TGCAGTGCTAGAGGTGGCGGGATAACCACCGGGGAGCTGTTTTTT.

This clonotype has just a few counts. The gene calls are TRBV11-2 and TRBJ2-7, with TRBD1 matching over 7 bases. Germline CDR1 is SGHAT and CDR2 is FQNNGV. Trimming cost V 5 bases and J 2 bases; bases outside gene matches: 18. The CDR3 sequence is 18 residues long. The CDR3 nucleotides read TGTGCCAGCAGCCGAAGAACAGAGGACAGGAACTATCCCTACGAGCAGTACTTC. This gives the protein CASSRRTEDRNYPYEQYF.

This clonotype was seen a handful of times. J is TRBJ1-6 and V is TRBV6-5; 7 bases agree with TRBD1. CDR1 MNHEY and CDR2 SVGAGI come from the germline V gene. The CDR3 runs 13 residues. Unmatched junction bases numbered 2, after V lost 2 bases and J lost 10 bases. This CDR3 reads CASSYPGGSPLHF. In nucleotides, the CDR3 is TGTGCCAGCAGTTACCCAGGGGGGTCACCCCTCCACTTT.

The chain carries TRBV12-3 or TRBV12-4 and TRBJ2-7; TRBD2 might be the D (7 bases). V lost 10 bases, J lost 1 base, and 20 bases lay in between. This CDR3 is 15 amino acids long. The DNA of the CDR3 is TGTGCCACCTCCTCCGGACTAGGGGGTTCCTACGAGCAGTACTTC. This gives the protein CATSSGLGGSYEQYF.